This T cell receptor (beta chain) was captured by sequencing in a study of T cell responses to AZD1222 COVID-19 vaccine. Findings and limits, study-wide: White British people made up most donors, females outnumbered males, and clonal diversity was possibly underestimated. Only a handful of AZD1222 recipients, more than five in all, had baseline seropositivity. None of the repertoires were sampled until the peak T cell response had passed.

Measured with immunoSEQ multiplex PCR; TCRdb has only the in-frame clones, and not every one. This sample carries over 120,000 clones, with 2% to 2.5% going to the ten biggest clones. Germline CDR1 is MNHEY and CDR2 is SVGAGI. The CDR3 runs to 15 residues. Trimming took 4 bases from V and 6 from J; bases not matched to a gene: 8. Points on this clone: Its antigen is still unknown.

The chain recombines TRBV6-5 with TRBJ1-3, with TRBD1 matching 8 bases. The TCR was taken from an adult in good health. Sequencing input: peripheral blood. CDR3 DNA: TGTGCCAGCAGTTTTACCGGGACAGGAGAAAACACCATATATTTT. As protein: CASSFTGTGENTIYF.